Listed here are 28 T cell receptor beta chains from one sample, sequenced in a study of regulatory T cells in long-lasting Graves disease. Construction of the TCR beta libraries employed iRepertoire HTBI primers in conjunction with Arm-PCR of CDR3 regions. TCRdb reanalysed the multiplex PCR reads using MiXCR and keeps one entry per CDR3 protein. The table lists 350,000 to 450,000 distinct CDR3 sequences, approximately 15% of them singletons. Time point: newly diagnosed GD, antithyroid drugs for less than 3 months. Researchers made the TCR library from RNA that was extracted from PBMCs. These sequences were also reported in another study, on T cells in Graves' hyperthyroidism and ophthalmopathy.

This specimen was peripheral blood mononuclear cells (PBMCs), taken at new diagnosis, from a patient treated with antithyroid drugs. The receptors derive from a woman in her thirties or forties with Graves disease.

This clonotype was counted many times. This chain uses TRBV10-3 with TRBJ2-7, with D unclear. V gave up 0 bases and J gave up 2 bases, with 2 bases separating them. The CDR3 spans 12 residues. Germline V gene lookup returns CDR1 ENHRY and CDR2 SYGVKD. Here the CDR3 reads CAISESAYEQYF. CDR3 DNA: TGTGCCATCAGTGAGTCTGCCTACGAGCAGTACTTC.

This clonotype was seen ten or more times. The chain carries TRBV13 and TRBJ1-1; 10 bases fit TRBD1. Germline V lookup: CDR1 PRHDT, CDR2 FYEKMQ (reference sequence). The CDR3 runs to 15 residues. V was clipped by 4 bases and J by 6 bases; unmatched bases: 8. CDR3 sequence reads: CASSSRDRGVPEAFF. CDR3 nucleotide sequence: TGTGCCAGCAGCTCCAGGGACAGGGGAGTTCCTGAAGCTTTCTTT.

As to this clonotype: A clone one base away is much larger, so this may be a read error. The chain joins TRBV28 to TRBJ2-7; D possibly corresponds to TRBD2 (6 bases). Trimming removed 6 bases at V and 4 bases at J, with 16 bases between. CDR3 length: 14 amino acids. From germline, CDR1 is MDHEN and CDR2 SYDVKM. In DNA form, the CDR3 reads TGTGCCAGCAGCTCCTGGGGGGAGGCATACGAGCAGTACTTC. Protein sequence: CASSSWGEAYEQYF.

There are a few counts of this clonotype. One junction end does not reproduce the germline sequence, and a read error may be involved. The chain combines TRBV2 with TRBJ2-7; either TRBD1 or TRBD2 may fit D (5 bases each). Germline CDR1 is SNHLY and CDR2 is FYNNEI. This CDR3 is built from 17 residues. DNA of the CDR3: TGCGCCAGCAGCCACTCCTTCCTGGGACCCATGACCTACGAGCAGTACTTC. This codes for CASSHSFLGPMTYEQYF.

This clonotype has only a few counts. V usage is TRBV19 and J usage is TRBJ1-6; TRBD1 agrees at 10 bases. The V gene's germline CDR1 is LNHDA and CDR2 SQIVND (reference sequence). CDR3 length: 17 amino acids. V gave up 5 bases and J gave up 8 bases; unmatched junction bases: 12. CDR3 coding DNA: TGTGCCAGTAGTCCCATGCATGGGACAGGGGTGGATTCACCCCTCCACTTT. It is translated as CASSPMHGTGVDSPLHF.

This clonotype was observed at least ten times. The chain carries TRBV28 and TRBJ1-5; D gene unclear. The CDR3 length is 16 residues. Per the germline V gene, CDR1 is MDHEN and CDR2 is SYDVKM. The ends were cut back, 3 bases at V and 3 bases at J, with 15 bases in the middle. The chain's CDR3 is CASSFILPETNQPQHF. CDR3 coding DNA: TGTGCCAGCAGTTTCATTCTTCCCGAAACCAATCAGCCCCAGCATTTT. Using reference TRBV28 and TRBJ1-5 for the parts outside the CDR3, the full variable domain is DVKVTQSSRYLVKRTGEKVFLECVQDMDHENMFWYRQDPGLGLRLIYFSYDVKMKEKGDIPEGYSVSREKKERFSLILESASTNQTSMYLCASSFILPETNQPQHFGDGTRLSIL.

This chain links TRBV19 with TRBJ1-1; D perhaps matches TRBD1 (5 bases). The CDR3 contains 17 residues. Per germline, CDR1 LNHDA and CDR2 SQIVND (reference sequence). V lost 1 base and J 3 bases, leaving 18 bases between the germline ends. CDR3 sequence reads: CASSIAPSTDSYTEAFF. The CDR3 region has the DNA TGTGCCAGTAGTATAGCCCCCTCGACAGACAGCTACACTGAAGCTTTCTTT.

J is TRBJ2-1 and V is TRBV29-1; D ambiguous. The ends were cut back, 6 bases at V and 0 bases at J, with 15 bases in the middle. The CDR3 sequence is 15 residues long. The germline V gene encodes CDR1 SQVTM and CDR2 ANQGSEA. CDR3 sequence: CSVGNRLSSYNEQFF. The CDR3 nucleotides are TGCAGCGTGGGGAACCGGCTAAGCTCCTACAATGAGCAGTTCTTC.

The chain employs TRBV14 and TRBJ2-1; D remains unclear. Per germline, CDR1 SGHDN and CDR2 FVKESK. Deletions cut 4 bases from V and 10 bases from J, with 11 bases between. This CDR3 is 12 amino acids long. CDR3 nucleotides: TGTGCCAGCAGCCGTGGATCTGCCGAGCAGTTCTTC. Protein: CASSRGSAEQFF.

This clonotype was observed many times. The V and J genes are TRBV12-3 or TRBV12-4 and TRBJ1-5, with D perhaps matching TRBD1 (6 bases). The CDR3 loop spans 16 amino acids. V was clipped by 6 bases and J by 0 bases, with 15 bases between them. The CDR3 reads CASSPWRRGSNQPQHF. CDR3 bases: TGTGCCAGCAGCCCGTGGCGCAGGGGTAGCAATCAGCCCCAGCATTTT.

The chain is built from TRBV4-2 and TRBJ2-7; possible D gene TRBD2, 6 bases. The CDR3 spans 16 residues. Trimming left V 0 bases short and J 6 bases short, with 18 bases between. Germline assignment: CDR1 LGHNA and CDR2 YNFKEQ. CDR3 sequence reads: CASSQDIYVSGSEQYF. CDR3 coding DNA: TGTGCCAGCAGCCAAGATATTTATGTGAGCGGGTCCGAGCAGTACTTC.

Of note for this clonotype: This clone may be a read error of a much larger clone one base away. The chain joins TRBV7-2 to TRBJ2-3, with D tentatively TRBD1 or TRBD2 (6 bases each). The CDR3 is 18 residues long. Trimming took 4 bases from V and 0 from J, leaving 20 bases between them. From germline, CDR1 is SGHTA and CDR2 FQGNSA. The CDR3 DNA sequence: TGTGCCAGCAGCTACCCGACTAACGGGGGCCTAAGCACAGATACGCAGTATTTT. Protein sequence: CASSYPTNGGLSTDTQYF.

V and J are TRBV20-1 and TRBJ1-1, with TRBD1 identical over 7 bases. The germline gives CDR1 DFQATT, CDR2 SNEGSKA (reference sequence). V was clipped by 6 bases and J by 2 bases; unmatched bases: 12. CDR3 length equals 15 residues. CDR3 DNA: TGCAGTGCCCCTACGGGGACAGCCCTAAACACTGAAGCTTTCTTT. This encodes CSAPTGTALNTEAFF.

This clonotype was recorded once. The final CDR3 position lacks the conserved phenylalanine or tryptophan, pointing to a likely read error. The chain joins TRBV19 to TRBJ2-1; D unresolved. The CDR3 runs to 16 residues. Germline V gives CDR1 LNHDA, CDR2 SQIVND (reference sequence). The V end was cut by 3 bases, the J end by 0 bases, with 12 bases between. The CDR3 DNA is TGTGCCAGTAGTATTCCCCCCCCGGGCTCCTACAATGAGCAGTTCCTC. This gives the protein CASSIPPPGSYNEQFL.

This clonotype was detected many times. The rearrangement uses TRBV12-3 or TRBV12-4 and TRBJ1-5, with D unresolved. The CDR3 consists of 12 residues. Between the trimmed V and J ends, which lost 7 bases and 6 bases, there was a span of 10 bases. CDR3 amino acids: CASTWGGQPQHF. CDR3 coding DNA: TGTGCCAGCACCTGGGGTGGTCAGCCCCAGCATTTT.

There are many counts of this clonotype. The CDR3 coding sequence is TGTGCCAGCAGTTCGTATATCCCTGGACAAGACCTGCAGTACTTC. This gives the protein CASSSYIPGQDLQYF. The chain recombines TRBV28 with TRBJ2-7; maybe TRBD1 (5 bases). In germline, CDR1 is MDHEN, CDR2 SYDVKM. The length of the CDR3 is 15 residues. The germline V and J ends were trimmed by 4 bases and 9 bases, with 22 bases remaining between them. The variable domain in full, completed from reference TRBV28 and TRBJ2-7, reads DVKVTQSSRYLVKRTGEKVFLECVQDMDHENMFWYRQDPGLGLRLIYFSYDVKMKEKGDIPEGYSVSREKKERFSLILESASTNQTSMYLCASSSYIPGQDLQYFGPGTRLTVT.

This clonotype appeared many times. This chain connects TRBV28 to TRBJ1-5; TRBD1 aligns across 7 bases. Germline V lookup: CDR1 MDHEN, CDR2 SYDVKM. V shed 6 bases, J shed 0 bases, and the junction held 8 bases outside the gene matches. The CDR3 has 16 residues. CDR3 nucleotides: TGTGCCAGCAGCCAGGGACAGCTTACTAGCAATCAGCCCCAGCATTTT. Its translation is CASSQGQLTSNQPQHF.

Note on this clonotype: At one end the junction does not follow the germline gene, possibly because of a read error. The chain joins TRBV18 to TRBJ2-1, with a tentative D call TRBD1 (6 bases). CDR3 length: 12 amino acids. Germline loops: CDR1 KGHSH, CDR2 LQKENI. The CDR3 is CASSPRGNGQFF. DNA for the CDR3: TGTGCCAGCTCACCAAGGGGGAATGGGCAGTTCTTC.

This clonotype was seen ten or more times. The chain carries TRBV5-1 and TRBJ2-6, with 12 bases fitting TRBD1. Germline V gene lookup returns CDR1 SGHRS and CDR2 YFSETQ. V lost 5 bases, J lost 4 bases, and 7 bases stayed unmatched. This CDR3 has 17 residues. CDR3 residues: CASRYGTGGSGANVLTF. As DNA, the CDR3 is TGCGCCAGCAGGTACGGGACAGGGGGCTCCGGGGCCAACGTCCTGACTTTC.

There are many counts of this clonotype. This rearrangement joins TRBV20-1 to TRBJ2-1, with D perhaps TRBD2 (7 bases). The CDR3 is 15 amino acids. The germline V and J ends were trimmed by 3 bases and 8 bases, with 20 bases remaining between them. Germline CDR1 reads DFQATT; CDR2 reads SNEGSKA (reference sequence). CDR3 sequence reads: CSASGGLAEGDEQFF. DNA of the CDR3: TGCAGTGCTAGCGGAGGGCTAGCGGAGGGGGATGAGCAGTTCTTC.

V is TRBV24-1 and J is TRBJ1-5; D is ambiguous. CDR1 is KGHDR and CDR2 is SFDVKD in the germline V gene. Between the trimmed V and J ends, which lost 3 bases and 4 bases, there was a span of 3 bases. CDR3 length equals 12 residues. In nucleotides, the CDR3 is TGTGCCACCAGTGATAAAAATCAGCCCCAGCATTTT. Protein: CATSDKNQPQHF.

This clonotype was observed at least ten times. This chain connects TRBV6-2 or TRBV6-3 to TRBJ1-5; D remains ambiguous. V lost 2 bases to trimming and J lost 4 bases, with 6 bases between them. The CDR3 is made up of 13 amino acids. The V gene's germline CDR1 is MNHEY and CDR2 SVGEGT. CDR3 loop: CASSYRLNQPQHF. CDR3 nucleotide sequence: TGTGCCAGCAGTTACCGTTTAAATCAGCCCCAGCATTTT.

The CDR3 region is CSVRAQHF. DNA for the CDR3: TGCAGCGTCCGTGCCCAGCATTTT. The V and J genes are TRBV29-1 and TRBJ1-5; D is uncertain. Germline V gene lookup returns CDR1 SQVTM and CDR2 ANQGSEA. This CDR3 spans 8 amino acids. V was shortened by 6 bases and J by 11 bases, with 5 bases between the two germline ends. The full variable domain, with the rest looked up from reference TRBV29-1 and TRBJ1-5, is SAVISQKPSRDICQRGTSLTIQCQVDSQVTMMFWYRQQPGQSLTLIATANQGSEATYESGFVIDKFPISRPNLTFSTLTVSNMSPEDSSIYLCSVRAQHFGDGTRLSIL.

This clonotype was seen many times. This chain connects TRBV2 to TRBJ1-5, with 7 bases aligning to TRBD1. Trimming cost V 4 bases and J 5 bases; bases outside gene matches: 11. The germline V gene has CDR1 SNHLY and CDR2 FYNNEI. The CDR3 extends over 16 amino acids. CDR3 amino acids: CASSAFQGGLDQPQHF. In nucleotides, the CDR3 is TGTGCCAGCAGTGCTTTCCAGGGGGGGCTAGATCAGCCCCAGCATTTT.

A remark on this clonotype: A read error is likely here: a far larger clone is one base away. The CDR3 bases are TGTGCCAGCAGCCAGAGGGGGCGAGATGGCTACACCTTC. Translating gives CASSQRGRDGYTF. The rearrangement uses TRBV11-3 and TRBJ1-2, with TRBD1 matching 7 bases. With 5 bases clipped from V and 6 bases from J, the junction kept 6 bases outside the gene matches. The germline V gene encodes CDR1 SGHNT and CDR2 YENEEA. The CDR3 is 13 amino acids.

This clonotype was seen only once. This chain joins TRBV4-3 and TRBJ2-1, with no clear D. CDR3 length: 14 amino acids. V lost 1 base, J lost 7 bases, and 11 bases lay in between. Germline V gene data show CDR1 as LGHNA and CDR2 as YSLEER. In DNA form, the CDR3 reads TGCGCCAGCAGCCAAGCGACCGCGGTAAATGAGCAGTTCTTC. Its translation is CASSQATAVNEQFF.

The V call is TRBV2, the J call TRBJ1-2, with a possible D match to TRBD1 (5 bases). The length of the CDR3 is 15 residues. The ends were cut back, 5 bases at V and 4 bases at J, with 17 bases in the middle. The germline V gene has CDR1 SNHLY and CDR2 FYNNEI. The CDR3 protein is CASSPGGVSAYGYTF. CDR3 DNA sequence: TGTGCCAGCAGTCCAGGAGGGGTTTCGGCCTATGGCTACACCTTC.

This rearrangement joins TRBV9 to TRBJ2-4, with TRBD2 identical over 11 bases. The germline CDR1 and CDR2 sequences are SGDLS and YYNGEE. The CDR3 totals 14 residues. V shed 7 bases, J shed 8 bases, and the junction held 8 bases outside the gene matches. The CDR3 reads CASGPLAGVDIQYF. The DNA for the CDR3 is TGTGCCAGCGGCCCACTAGCGGGAGTAGACATTCAGTACTTC.